Described below is a single TCR beta chain sequence and its context. Sequencing was performed with immunoSEQ multiplex PCR; in TCRdb, only in-frame clones are kept and a portion is missing. The data contain approximately 300,000 clones, more than 75% of them singletons. These data belong to a study of blood T cell repertoires in COVID-19. Germline CDR1 reads MNHEY; CDR2 reads SMNVEV (reference sequence). J gave up 6 bases and V 5 bases, and 11 bases lay outside the gene matches. This CDR3 region has 15 residues. Input material: PBMCs or T cells enriched from blood (not recorded which). V is TRBV27 and J is TRBJ2-7; 9 bases align to TRBD1. The TCR sequence derives from a woman aged 18-29 years who had recovered from COVID-19. The CDR3 region is CASSPVPGQGGEQYF. In DNA form, the CDR3 reads TGTGCCAGCAGTCCGGTCCCGGGACAGGGAGGCGAGCAGTACTTC.